This T cell receptor beta chain comes out of a study of T cell responses to AZD1222 COVID-19 vaccine. Clones were sequenced by immunoSEQ multiplex PCR, and TCRdb holds only the in-frame ones, with some missing. The table lists 180,000 or so clones, about 89% of them singletons. The CDR3 sequence is 11 residues long. Looked up from germline, CDR1 is DFQATT and CDR2 is SNEGSKA (reference sequence). The source is an adult who received the AZD1222 COVID-19 vaccine. The chain combines TRBV20-1 with TRBJ1-2; 7 positions agree with TRBD1. The starting material was peripheral blood, obtained 28 days after the second AZD1222 dose. This chain's CDR3 is CRVGDSKGYTF. The CDR3 DNA follows: TGCAGGGTGGGGGACAGCAAGGGCTACACCTTC.